The clone carrying this T cell receptor (beta chain) was detected only once. The antigen is undetermined. These data are taken from a study of shared clonotypes between healthy human individuals. General study findings and limits: Richness estimates generally favored naive over memory subsets. Naive CD4 clonotypes overlapped across several donors at approximately 4.5%.

Trimming stripped 3 bases from V and 9 bases from J, with 5 bases between. Germline V lookup: CDR1 SGHTA, CDR2 FQGNSA. The length of the CDR3 is 11 residues. Some clones are missing from TCRdb's copy, which holds only in-frame ones; the method was immunoSEQ multiplex PCR. This table holds some 900,000 clones, 76% found once. The TCR comes from a man younger than 35 in good health. V and J are TRBV7-2 and TRBJ2-2; the D is unclear. Sequenced sample: memory CD4+ T cells sorted from blood. Subset in this sample: CD45RA-negative fraction. The CDR3 DNA is TGTGCCAGCAGCTTCGGCCGGGAGCTGTTTTTT. Protein product: CASSFGRELFF.